This T cell receptor beta chain was recorded in a study of identical twins. Only healthy Caucasians were enrolled as donors. The study, taken as a whole, reports: Analyses of zero insertions could be partly confounded by invariant MAIT and iNKT cells.

Germline loops: CDR1 MNHEY, CDR2 SMNVEV (reference sequence). The CDR3 runs to 16 residues. Trimming cost V 5 bases and J 0 bases; bases outside gene matches: 5. This clonotype has a count of ten or more. Antigen specificity is unknown. Template switching added a universal primer site, and cDNA bore unique molecular identifiers. TCRdb reprocessed the 5' RACE reads with MiXCR, giving one entry per CDR3 protein. The table has roughly 1.6 million distinct CDR3 sequences, about 32% seen once. Material: cord blood. The TCR comes from a newborn girl in good health. The V gene is TRBV27, the J gene TRBJ2-1; TRBD2 aligns across 9 bases. The chain's CDR3 is CASSPIAGVSYNEQFF. CDR3 in DNA: TGTGCCAGCAGTCCTATAGCGGGGGTCTCCTACAATGAGCAGTTCTTC.